The clone carrying this TCR beta chain was seen a handful of times. Its antigen is undetermined. This specimen belongs to a study of CD8+ T cells in alopecia areata. CDR3 length equals 11 residues. Germline-derived CDR1 and CDR2 are LNHDA and SQIVND (reference sequence). Deletions cut 4 bases from V and 13 bases from J, with 11 bases between. Whole-study results and caveats: Patients showed less clear TCR sequence sharing than mice, possibly partly because of HLA diversity. Across lesional scalp, and particularly alopecia totalis/universalis, clonality surpassed that of normal scalp.

Sorted populations comprised CD4+ and CD8+ T cells obtained from PBMCs. In each case, RNA was isolated and then reverse transcribed into cDNA as the sequencing template. Measured with immunoSEQ multiplex PCR; TCRdb has only the in-frame clones, and not every one. The sample contains 110,000 or so clones, less than 70% of which appear only once. The TCR comes from a human donor in good health. The chain combines TRBV19 with TRBJ2-4, with D possibly TRBD1 on 5 matching bases. Sequencing used CD4+ T cells sorted from blood. The CDR3: CASSSQGIQYF. The CDR3 DNA follows: TGTGCCAGTAGTAGTCAGGGAATCCAGTACTTC. The full variable domain, completed using reference TRBV19 and TRBJ2-4, is DGGITQSPKYLFRKEGQNVTLSCEQNLNHDAMYWYRQDPGQGLRLIYYSQIVNDFQKGDIAEGYSVSREKKESFPLTVTSAQKNPTAFYLCASSSQGIQYFGAGTRLSVL.